What follows describes a single TCR beta chain. Its antigen remains unidentified. Within one base of it there is no much larger clone, and no base qualities were kept. The immunoSEQ Assay, a bias-controlled multiplex PCR, was used to amplify TCRbeta CDR3 regions from genomic DNA. For the original study's pipeline: The number of nucleated cells in each sample was estimated by amplification of reference gene primers within the assay. To quantify the absolute abundance of each unique TCRbeta CDR3 rearrangement, sequence reads were collapsed and filtered. For each sample, productive Simpson clonality was calculated by taking the square root of Simpson's diversity index across productive rearrangements. What TCRdb holds here is the immuneACCESS table cut down to in-frame rearrangements. Part of the clones is not present; checked against another copy, under half of the missing clones reflect an unresolved V gene, and the others are unexplained. The DNA was the basis for D and trimming; V, J and clone size are from that table. Here the sample has more than 200,000 clones; over 75% occur a single time. The ten largest clones add up to about 7% of the sample.

Participants in the prospective study were aged about 18 to 90 years, lived in 20 to 25 United States geographic areas, and enrolled through a virtual design. Cohort assignment in the prospective study relied on participant-reported clinical history from a screening survey and a study questionnaire. In the prospective study, whole blood, serum and a nasopharyngeal or oropharyngeal swab were collected from each participant by mobile phlebotomists. Additional blood draws and questionnaires over an approximately 2-month period could optionally be provided by prospective study participants. Blood samples from the prospective study were shipped frozen or at room temperature prior to DNA extraction. These data belong to a study of blood T cell repertoires in COVID-19 (dated by TCRdb to about 2020). In terms of the full investigation: Samples from collaborators originated in the United States, Italy and Spain and spanned both the acute and convalescent phases of COVID-19. A de-identified subject ID, COVID-19 status, age in years and sex were almost always included in the sample metadata. Samples were obtained from the ongoing ImmuneRACE study (first 160 participants) and from over a thousand subjects provided by 6 global collaborators. Where HLA class I and class II types were available, the types were taken from metadata supplied by the sample provider, not from assay-based typing. A freely available public database, intended as a resource for researchers studying the immune response to SARS-CoV-2, is where the repertoires were released. The prospective study material was composed of cDNA or gDNA derived from T cells, B-cell-depleted T cells, or PBMCs. Deeply sampled blood TCRbeta repertoires from subjects exposed to, actively infected with, or recovered from COVID-19 were included in the dataset. Here is what the overall study found, with its caveats: How much clinical and demographic metadata was included differed by source and by participant, and the metadata was provided uncurated.

The trim is 7 bases for V and 7 bases for J, with a gap of 11 bases between the germline ends. Inclusive of the bounding cysteine and phenylalanine, the CDR3 is 12 residues long. The kept DNA is CDR3 alone, 36 bases in frame from the first base. The germline V gene yields MDHEN for CDR1 and SYDVKM for CDR2. The sequence is built from TRBV28 and TRBJ1-5; the D gene lacks a confident call. The sequenced sample was PBMCs or T cells enriched from blood (not recorded which). The TCR was taken from a woman in her thirties or forties with acute COVID-19. The nucleotide sequence is given as TGTGCCAGCACCCAATTCGGGCAGCCCCAGCATTTT. Its amino acids are CASTQFGQPQHF.